Listed below are T cell receptor beta chains from one sample, sequenced in a study of T cells in Graves' hyperthyroidism and ophthalmopathy. TCRdb reprocessed the multiplex PCR reads via MiXCR and lists one record per CDR3 protein. The sample shows about 400,000 distinct CDR3 sequences, 15% to 17% of them seen only once. The source material was blood. The source of these receptors is a young woman with Graves' hyperthyroidism that later progressed to Graves' ophthalmopathy. Each CDR3 is given with its conserved first and last residue. Fields, in order: D gene, J gene, clone size, V gene, CDR3 protein, CDR3 DNA. D genes are given only for firm matches. A clone size is listed for some rows: how often the clone was seen (once, few, many), or a class if it is expanded.

. TRBJ2-3 . TRBV2 CASSDLGLDTQYF TGTGCCAGCAGTGATTTGGGGTTGGATACGCAGTATTTT
. TRBJ2-7 many TRBV6-1 CASTLRARGEQYF TGTGCCAGCACCTTACGGGCCAGGGGTGAGCAGTACTTC
. TRBJ2-7 . TRBV6-9 CASSFLGVEQYF TGTGCCAGCAGTTTCCTAGGGGTTGAGCAGTACTTC
. TRBJ2-1 many TRBV5-5 CASSRGSTGEQFF TGTGCCAGCAGCCGAGGGTCAACTGGTGAGCAGTTCTTC
TRBD2 TRBJ2-1 . TRBV4-3 CASSQAPASGTYNEQFF TGCGCCAGCAGCCAAGCCCCCGCTAGCGGAACCTACAATGAGCAGTTCTTC
TRBD1 TRBJ2-7 few TRBV5-1 CASSLTGAGYEQYF TGCGCCAGCAGCTTGACAGGGGCAGGCTACGAGCAGTACTTC
. TRBJ1-4 . TRBV12-3/TRBV12-4 CASSFGFFFEKLFF TGTGCCAGCAGTTTTGGCTTTTTTTTTGAAAAACTGTTTTTT
. TRBJ2-7 many TRBV20-1 CSATFSYEQYF TGCAGTGCTACCTTTTCCTACGAGCAGTACTTC
TRBD2 TRBJ2-1 many TRBV20-1 CSARGYASGENSYNEQFF TGCAGTGCTAGAGGTTACGCTAGCGGGGAGAACTCCTACAATGAGCAGTTCTTC
. TRBJ2-7 . TRBV6-2/TRBV6-3 CASSYSIDREQYF TGTGCCAGCAGTTACTCGATAGACCGCGAGCAGTACTTC
. TRBJ2-5 many TRBV12-3/TRBV12-4 CASSPGYGRKKTQYF TGTGCCAGCAGTCCGGGGTACGGAAGAAAGAAGACCCAGTACTTC
. TRBJ2-6 . TRBV7-3 CASSLGRVTGANVLTF TGTGCCAGCAGCTTAGGCAGGGTCACTGGGGCCAACGTCCTGACTTTC
. TRBJ1-5 many TRBV7-9 CASSLGILTGASQPQHF TGTGCCAGCAGCTTAGGGATCCTGACCGGGGCGTCTCAGCCCCAGCATTTT
. TRBJ2-3 many TRBV30 CALSLGIQYF TGTGCTCTAAGTCTAGGGATACAGTATTTT
TRBD2 TRBJ2-1 few TRBV28 CASKLAGADEQFF TGTGCCAGCAAGCTAGCGGGAGCCGATGAGCAGTTCTTC
. TRBJ1-3 many TRBV6-1 CASSEGIYSGNTIYF TGTGCCAGCAGTGAAGGGATTTACTCTGGAAACACCATATATTTT
TRBD2 TRBJ2-1 . TRBV11-2 CASSLGRERAEQFF TGTGCCAGCAGCCTCGGGCGGGAGCGGGCTGAGCAGTTCTTC
. TRBJ1-6 . TRBV28 CASFPGSSYNSPFHF TGTGCCAGCTTTCCGGGCAGCTCCTATAATTCACCCTTCCACTTT
TRBD2 TRBJ2-1 . TRBV2 CASSDGGRANANEQFF TGTGCCAGCAGTGATGGGGGGAGGGCCAACGCGAATGAGCAGTTCTTC
TRBD1 TRBJ1-4 many TRBV15 CATARQGDEKLFF TGTGCCACCGCTCGACAGGGCGATGAAAAACTGTTTTTT
. TRBJ2-1 few TRBV29-1 CSLRDRLYNEQFF TGCAGCCTACGGGACCGCCTTTACAATGAGCAGTTCTTC
. TRBJ2-7 few TRBV18 CASSPNSGTYEQYF TGTGCCAGCTCACCAAATAGCGGTACCTACGAGCAGTACTTC
TRBD1 TRBJ1-5 . TRBV19 CASIIWDRTLSYQPQHF TGTGCCAGTATCATATGGGACAGAACCCTTTCATATCAGCCCCAGCATTTT
TRBD1 TRBJ2-6 . TRBV6-1 CASSRDRGWTNVLTF TGTGCCAGCAGCCGCGACAGGGGCTGGACCAACGTCCTGACTTTC
. TRBJ2-1 many TRBV27 CASSFAGYNEQFF TGTGCCAGCAGTTTTGCCGGTTACAATGAGCAGTTCTTC
TRBD2 TRBJ2-2 few TRBV2 CASSEKGAGVPGELFF TGTGCCAGCAGTGAAAAGGGTGCGGGAGTGCCCGGGGAGCTGTTTTTT
. TRBJ2-5 many TRBV11-2 CASSMGPRRETQYF TGTGCCAGCAGCATGGGCCCCCGGCGGGAGACCCAGTACTTC
. TRBJ2-7 many TRBV14 CASSHTATYEQYF TGTGCCAGCAGCCACACTGCAACCTACGAGCAGTACTTC
. TRBJ2-2 few TRBV27 CASSPGPNLELFF TGTGCCAGCAGTCCGGGTCCCAACCTGGAGCTGTTTTTT
. TRBJ1-1 many TRBV27 CASSDLLKTEAFF TGTGCCAGCAGCGACCTACTGAAGACTGAAGCTTTCTTT
. TRBJ2-7 . TRBV28 CASAGAGAGYEQYF TGTGCCTCCGCCGGGGCAGGGGCAGGGTACGAGCAGTACTTC
TRBD1 TRBJ1-6 few TRBV12-3/TRBV12-4 CASSSGGSYNSPLHF TGTGCCAGCAGTTCAGGGGGATCCTATAATTCACCCCTCCACTTT